This passage covers 2 T cell receptor beta chains from one sample sequenced in a study of OX40 agonist ivuxolimab in advanced cancers. The method was immunoSEQ multiplex PCR; TCRdb's version includes in-frame clones alone and lacks a portion of them. The sample yields almost 80,000 clones, roughly 84% seen once. This specimen was CD4+ or CD8+ T cells sorted from blood, taken in a trial of the OX40 agonist ivuxolimab. Receptors originate from an adult with an advanced solid tumor such as melanoma, head and neck, liver or kidney cancer.

DNA for the CDR3: TGCGCCAGCAGCCCGACCGGACAGGGGAACTATGGCTACACCTTC. The encoded protein is CASSPTGQGNYGYTF. The V call is TRBV5-1, the J call TRBJ1-2; 9 positions agree with TRBD1. Germline V gene sequence: CDR1 SGHRS, CDR2 YFSETQ. J was trimmed by 2 bases and V by 4 bases; bases with no gene match: 6. This CDR3 spans 15 amino acids. Combining the CDR3 with reference TRBV5-1 and TRBJ1-2 gives the whole variable domain KAGVTQTPRYLIKTRGQQVTLSCSPISGHRSVSWYQQTPGQGLQFLFEYFSETQRNKGNFPGRFSGRQFSNSRSEMNVSTLELGDSALYLCASSPTGQGNYGYTFGSGTRLTVV.

This clone showed up just a few times. V is TRBV10-1 and J is TRBJ1-2; TRBD1 matches 8 bases. Trimming took 4 bases from V and 4 from J; bases not matched to a gene: 5. The germline gives CDR1 WNHNN, CDR2 SYGVQD (reference sequence). The CDR3 loop spans 14 amino acids. This CDR3 reads CASSAGQASYGYTF. The CDR3 DNA sequence: TGCGCCAGCAGTGCGGGACAGGCGAGCTATGGCTACACCTTC.